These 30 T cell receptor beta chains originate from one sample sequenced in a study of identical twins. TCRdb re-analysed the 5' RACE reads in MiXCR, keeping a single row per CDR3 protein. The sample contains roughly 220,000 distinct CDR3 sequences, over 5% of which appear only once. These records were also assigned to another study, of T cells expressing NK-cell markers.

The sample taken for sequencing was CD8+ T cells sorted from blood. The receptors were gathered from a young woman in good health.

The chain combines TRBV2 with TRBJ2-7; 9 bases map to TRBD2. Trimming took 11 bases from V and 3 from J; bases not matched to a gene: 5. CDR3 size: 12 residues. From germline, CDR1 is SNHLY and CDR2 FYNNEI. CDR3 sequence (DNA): TGTGCCGGGAGCGGGAGGCTCTACGAGCAGTACTTC. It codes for CAGSGRLYEQYF.

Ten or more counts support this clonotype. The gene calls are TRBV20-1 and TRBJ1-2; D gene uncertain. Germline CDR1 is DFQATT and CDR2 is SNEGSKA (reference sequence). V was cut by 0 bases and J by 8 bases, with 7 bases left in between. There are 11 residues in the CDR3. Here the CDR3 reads CSARDSLGYTF. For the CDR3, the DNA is TGCAGTGCTAGAGACAGTCTCGGCTACACCTTC.

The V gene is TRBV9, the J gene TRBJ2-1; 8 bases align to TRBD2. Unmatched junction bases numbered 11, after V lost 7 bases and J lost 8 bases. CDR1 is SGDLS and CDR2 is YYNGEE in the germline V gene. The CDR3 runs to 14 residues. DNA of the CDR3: TGTGCCAGCTCGGGGGCGACGGGGGGGGATGAGCAGTTCTTC. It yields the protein CASSGATGGDEQFF.

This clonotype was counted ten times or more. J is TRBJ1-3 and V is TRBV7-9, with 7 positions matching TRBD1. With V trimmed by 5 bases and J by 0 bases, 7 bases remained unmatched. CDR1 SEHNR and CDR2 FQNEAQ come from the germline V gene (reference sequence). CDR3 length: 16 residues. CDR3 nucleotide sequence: TGTGCCAGCAGCCGACAGGGCACCAGCTCTGGAAACACCATATATTTT. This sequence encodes CASSRQGTSSGNTIYF.

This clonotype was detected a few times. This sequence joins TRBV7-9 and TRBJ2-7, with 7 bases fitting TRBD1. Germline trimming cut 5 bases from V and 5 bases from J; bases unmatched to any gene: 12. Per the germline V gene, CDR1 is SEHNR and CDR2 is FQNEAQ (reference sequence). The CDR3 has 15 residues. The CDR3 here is CASSPTTGTENEQYF. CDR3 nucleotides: TGTGCCAGCAGCCCGACCACCGGGACAGAAAACGAGCAGTACTTC.

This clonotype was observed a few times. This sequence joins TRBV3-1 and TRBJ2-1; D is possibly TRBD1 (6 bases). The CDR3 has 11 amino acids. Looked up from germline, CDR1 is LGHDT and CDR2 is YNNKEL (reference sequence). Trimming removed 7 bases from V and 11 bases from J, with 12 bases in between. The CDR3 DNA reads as TGTGCCAGCATCTCAGGGGATCAGCAGTTCTTC. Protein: CASISGDQQFF.

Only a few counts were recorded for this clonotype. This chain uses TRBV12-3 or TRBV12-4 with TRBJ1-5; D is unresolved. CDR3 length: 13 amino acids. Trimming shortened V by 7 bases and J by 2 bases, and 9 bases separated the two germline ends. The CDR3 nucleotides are TGTGCCAGCACCATGGGAGGCAATCAGCCCCAGCATTTT. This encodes CASTMGGNQPQHF.

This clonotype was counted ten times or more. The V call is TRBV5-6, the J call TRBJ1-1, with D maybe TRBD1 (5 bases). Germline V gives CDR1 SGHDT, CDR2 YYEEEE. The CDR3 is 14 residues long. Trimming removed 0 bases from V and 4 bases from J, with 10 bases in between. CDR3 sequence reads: CASSLVGVVTEAFF. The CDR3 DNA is TGTGCCAGCAGCTTGGTAGGGGTGGTCACTGAAGCTTTCTTT. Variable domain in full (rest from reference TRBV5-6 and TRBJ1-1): DAGVTQSPTHLIKTRGQQVTLRCSPKSGHDTVSWYQQALGQGPQFIFQYYEEEERQRGNFPDRFSGHQFPNYSSELNVNALLLGDSALYLCASSLVGVVTEAFFGQGTRLTVV.

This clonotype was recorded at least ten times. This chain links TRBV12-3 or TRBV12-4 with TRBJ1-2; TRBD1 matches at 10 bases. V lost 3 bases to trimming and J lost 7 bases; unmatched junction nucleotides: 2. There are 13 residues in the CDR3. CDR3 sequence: CASSFDRGLGYTF. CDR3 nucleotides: TGTGCCAGCAGTTTTGACAGGGGGCTTGGCTACACCTTC.

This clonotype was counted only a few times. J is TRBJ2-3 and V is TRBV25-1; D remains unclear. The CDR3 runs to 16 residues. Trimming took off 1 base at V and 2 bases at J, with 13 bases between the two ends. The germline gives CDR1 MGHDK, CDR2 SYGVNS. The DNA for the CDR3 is TGTGCCAGCAGTGAATTCCCGGCGGCTTTCACAGATACGCAGTATTTT. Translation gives CASSEFPAAFTDTQYF.

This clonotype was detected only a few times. CDR3 protein: CASSPPGGLGNTIYF. The CDR3 nucleotides are TGTGCCAGCAGTCCACCGGGGGGGTTGGGAAACACCATATATTTT. This rearrangement joins TRBV12-3 or TRBV12-4 to TRBJ1-3; D is possibly TRBD1 (5 bases). CDR3 length equals 15 residues. Deletions cut 5 bases from V and 4 bases from J, with 15 bases between.

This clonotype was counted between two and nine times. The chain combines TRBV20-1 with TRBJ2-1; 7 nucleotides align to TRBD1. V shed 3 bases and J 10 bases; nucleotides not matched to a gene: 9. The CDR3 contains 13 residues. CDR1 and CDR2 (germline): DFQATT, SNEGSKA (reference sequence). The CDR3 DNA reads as TGCAGTGCTAGCCCAGGACAGGTCCAGGAGCAGTTCTTC. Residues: CSASPGQVQEQFF.

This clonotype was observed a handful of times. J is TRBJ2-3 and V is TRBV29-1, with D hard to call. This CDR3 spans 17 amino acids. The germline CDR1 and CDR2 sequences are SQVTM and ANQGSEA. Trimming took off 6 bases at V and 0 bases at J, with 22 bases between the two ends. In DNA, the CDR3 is TGCAGCGTGGGCAGTGCCCAACAAGGGATTAGCACAGATACGCAGTATTTT. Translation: CSVGSAQQGISTDTQYF.

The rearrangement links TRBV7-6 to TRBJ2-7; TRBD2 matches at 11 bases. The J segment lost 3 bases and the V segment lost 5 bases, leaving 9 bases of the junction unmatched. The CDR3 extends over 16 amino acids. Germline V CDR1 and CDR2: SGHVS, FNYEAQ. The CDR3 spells CASSPLLAGGNYEQYF. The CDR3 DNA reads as TGTGCCAGCAGCCCACTTCTAGCGGGGGGAAACTACGAGCAGTACTTC.

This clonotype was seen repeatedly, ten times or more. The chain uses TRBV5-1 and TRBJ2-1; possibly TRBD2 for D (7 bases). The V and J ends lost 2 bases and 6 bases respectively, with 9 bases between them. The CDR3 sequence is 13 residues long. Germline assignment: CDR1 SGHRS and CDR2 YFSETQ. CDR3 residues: CASSFGGPNEQFF. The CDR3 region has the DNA TGCGCCAGCAGCTTCGGGGGGCCCAATGAGCAGTTCTTC. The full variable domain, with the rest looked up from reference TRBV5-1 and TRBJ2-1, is KAGVTQTPRYLIKTRGQQVTLSCSPISGHRSVSWYQQTPGQGLQFLFEYFSETQRNKGNFPGRFSGRQFSNSRSEMNVSTLELGDSALYLCASSFGGPNEQFFGPGTRLTVL.

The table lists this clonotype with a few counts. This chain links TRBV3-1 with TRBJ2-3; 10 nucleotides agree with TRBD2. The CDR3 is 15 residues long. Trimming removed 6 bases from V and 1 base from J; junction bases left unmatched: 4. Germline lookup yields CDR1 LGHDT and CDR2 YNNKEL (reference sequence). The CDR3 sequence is CASRPGTSGTDTQYF. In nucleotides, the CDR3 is TGTGCCAGCAGGCCCGGGACTAGCGGCACAGATACGCAGTATTTT.

CDR3 sequence reads: CASRAFRQGHSPLHF. CDR3 nucleotide sequence: TGTGCCAGCAGAGCGTTTCGCCAGGGACATTCACCCCTCCACTTT. V is TRBV6-2 or TRBV6-3 and J is TRBJ1-6, with D possibly matching TRBD1 (5 bases). The germline V gene has CDR1 MNHEY and CDR2 SVGEGT. Trimming left V 6 bases short and J 8 bases short, with 17 bases between. The CDR3 extends over 15 amino acids.

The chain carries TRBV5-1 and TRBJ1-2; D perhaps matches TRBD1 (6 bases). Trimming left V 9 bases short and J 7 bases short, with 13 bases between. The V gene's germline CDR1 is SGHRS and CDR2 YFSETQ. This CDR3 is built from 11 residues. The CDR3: CATWTVFGYTF. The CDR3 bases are TGCGCCACCTGGACAGTTTTTGGCTACACCTTC.

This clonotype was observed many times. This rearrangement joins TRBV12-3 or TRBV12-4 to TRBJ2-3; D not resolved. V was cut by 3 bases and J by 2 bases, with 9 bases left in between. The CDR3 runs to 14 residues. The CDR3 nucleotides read TGTGCCAGCAGTTTCGACCCGATCACAGATACGCAGTATTTT. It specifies CASSFDPITDTQYF.

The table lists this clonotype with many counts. CDR3 region: CAISESNTGAGDTQYF. As DNA, the CDR3 is TGTGCCATCAGTGAGTCGAATACAGGGGCAGGGGATACGCAGTATTTT. The genes are TRBV10-3 and TRBJ2-3, with 7 nucleotides matching TRBD1. Per germline, CDR1 ENHRY and CDR2 SYGVKD. The CDR3 is 16 residues long. The J segment lost 6 bases and the V segment lost 0 bases, leaving 9 bases of the junction unmatched.

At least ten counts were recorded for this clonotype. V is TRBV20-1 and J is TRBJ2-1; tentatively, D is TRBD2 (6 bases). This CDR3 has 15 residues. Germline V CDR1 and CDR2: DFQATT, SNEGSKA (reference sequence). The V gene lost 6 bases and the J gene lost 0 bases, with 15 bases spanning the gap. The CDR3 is CSAAGLLSSYNEQFF. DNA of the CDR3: TGCAGTGCGGCGGGACTTCTGAGCTCCTACAATGAGCAGTTCTTC.

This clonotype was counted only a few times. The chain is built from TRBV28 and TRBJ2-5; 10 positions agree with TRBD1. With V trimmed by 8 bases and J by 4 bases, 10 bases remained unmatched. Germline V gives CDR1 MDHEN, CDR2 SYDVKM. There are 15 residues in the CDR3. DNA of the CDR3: TGTGCCAGCGAGCCCGGGACAGGGGCCGGAGAGACCCAGTACTTC. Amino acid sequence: CASEPGTGAGETQYF.

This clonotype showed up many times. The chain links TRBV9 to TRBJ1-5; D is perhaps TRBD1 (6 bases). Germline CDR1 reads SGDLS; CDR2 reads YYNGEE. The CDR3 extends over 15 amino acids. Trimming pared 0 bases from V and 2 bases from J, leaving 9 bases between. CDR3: CASSVAYRGNQPQHF. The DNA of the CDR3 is TGTGCCAGCAGCGTAGCTTACAGGGGCAATCAGCCCCAGCATTTT.

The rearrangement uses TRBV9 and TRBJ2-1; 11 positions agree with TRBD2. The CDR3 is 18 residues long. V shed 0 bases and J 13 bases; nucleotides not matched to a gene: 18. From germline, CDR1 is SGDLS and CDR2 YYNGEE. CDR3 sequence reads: CASSVVFSGLAAPRGQFF. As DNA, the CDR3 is TGTGCCAGCAGCGTAGTTTTTTCGGGACTAGCGGCCCCTAGGGGACAGTTCTTC.

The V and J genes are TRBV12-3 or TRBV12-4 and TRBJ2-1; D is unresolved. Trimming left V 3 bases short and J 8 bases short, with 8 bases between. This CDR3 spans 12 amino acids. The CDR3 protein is CASSFVWDEQFF. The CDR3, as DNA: TGTGCCAGCAGTTTCGTTTGGGATGAGCAGTTCTTC.

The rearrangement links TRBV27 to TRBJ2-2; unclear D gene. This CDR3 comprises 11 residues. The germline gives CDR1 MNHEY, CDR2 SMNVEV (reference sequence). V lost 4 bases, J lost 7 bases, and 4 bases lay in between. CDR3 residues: CASSSYGELFF. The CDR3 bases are TGTGCCAGCAGTTCGTACGGGGAGCTGTTTTTT.

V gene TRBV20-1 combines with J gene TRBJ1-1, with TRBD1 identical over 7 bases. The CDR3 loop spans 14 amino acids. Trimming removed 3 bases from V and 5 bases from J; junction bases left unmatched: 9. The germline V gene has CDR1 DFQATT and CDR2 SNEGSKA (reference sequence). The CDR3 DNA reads TGCAGTGCTAGTAAGGGGGCGCGATGGACTGAAGCTTTCTTT. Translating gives CSASKGARWTEAFF.

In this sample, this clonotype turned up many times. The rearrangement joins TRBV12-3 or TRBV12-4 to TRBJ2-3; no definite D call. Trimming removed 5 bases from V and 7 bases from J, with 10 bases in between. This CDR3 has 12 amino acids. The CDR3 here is CASSPNLHTQYF. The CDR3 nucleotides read TGTGCCAGCAGTCCAAACTTACATACGCAGTATTTT.

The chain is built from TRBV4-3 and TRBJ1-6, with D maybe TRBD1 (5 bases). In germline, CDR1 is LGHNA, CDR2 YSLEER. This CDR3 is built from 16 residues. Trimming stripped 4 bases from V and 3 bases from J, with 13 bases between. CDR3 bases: TGCGCCAGCAGCCCCAACCAGGGACTCTATAATTCACCCCTCCACTTT. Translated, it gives CASSPNQGLYNSPLHF.

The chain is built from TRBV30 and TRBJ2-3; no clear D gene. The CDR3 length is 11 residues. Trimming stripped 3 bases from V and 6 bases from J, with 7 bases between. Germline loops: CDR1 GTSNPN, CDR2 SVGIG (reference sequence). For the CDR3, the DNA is TGTGCCTGGAGCCCACCTGATACGCAGTATTTT. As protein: CAWSPPDTQYF.